Listed below are T cell receptor beta chains from one sample, sequenced in a study of CD8+ T cells in alopecia areata. Produced via immunoSEQ multiplex PCR; TCRdb's table is partial and in-frame only. The table has a few hundred thousand clones, 35% to 40% seen once; the top ten hold around 0.48%. This material consisted of CD4+ T cells sorted from blood, taken at approximately week 31, from a patient treated with tofacitinib. These receptor sequences come from a human donor with alopecia areata. Both conserved end residues are part of each CDR3. A D gene is named only where the DNA matches it firmly. Size values are once, few and many counts, or a class for expanded clones, and some rows have none.

NA	TRBV29-1	TRBJ1-5	NA	CSVLAQLNQPQHF	TGCAGCGTCCTGGCACAGTTAAATCAGCCCCAGCATTTT
few	TRBV14	TRBJ1-1	NA	CASSLQENTEAFF	TGTGCCAGCAGCCTCCAAGAGAACACTGAAGCTTTCTTT
few	TRBV30	TRBJ2-1	TRBD1	CAWTGTAKNEQFF	TGTGCCTGGACCGGGACAGCTAAAAATGAGCAGTTCTTC
NA	TRBV6-5	TRBJ1-2	TRBD1	CASSPTGVRTNGYTF	TGTGCCAGCAGTCCCACAGGGGTGAGGACTAATGGCTACACCTTC
NA	TRBV29-1	TRBJ1-2	NA	CSVAGRQANYGYTF	TGCAGCGTGGCGGGAAGACAGGCGAACTATGGCTACACCTTC
few	TRBV18	TRBJ2-1	NA	CASSPPRAGGMAEQFF	TGTGCCAGCTCACCACCGAGGGCCGGTGGGATGGCTGAGCAGTTCTTC
few	TRBV5-1	TRBJ2-5	NA	CASSVQETQYF	TGCGCCAGCAGCGTTCAAGAGACCCAGTACTTC
NA	TRBV25-1	TRBJ2-1	NA	CASSEAGSAYNEQFF	TGTGCCAGCAGTGAAGCTGGCAGCGCCTACAATGAGCAGTTCTTC
few	TRBV15	TRBJ1-1	NA	CATSRDLSAAEAFF	TGTGCCACCAGCAGAGATCTATCGGCAGCGGAGGCTTTCTTT
NA	TRBV7-9	TRBJ2-2	NA	CASSLMAVGELFF	TGTGCCAGCAGCTTAATGGCAGTCGGGGAGCTGTTTTTT
few	TRBV6-5	TRBJ2-7	TRBD2	CASSVTSDYYEQYF	TGTGCCAGCAGTGTAACTAGCGATTACTACGAGCAGTACTTC
few	TRBV7-2	TRBJ2-3	NA	CASSSWTDTQYF	TGTGCCAGCAGTTCCTGGACAGACACGCAGTATTTT
few	TRBV9	TRBJ2-1	TRBD1	CASSEGSWTGGSYNEQFF	TGTGCCAGCAGCGAGGGATCTTGGACAGGGGGTTCCTACAATGAGCAGTTCTTC
NA	TRBV5-6	TRBJ2-7	TRBD2	CASSLGLAGPNGQYF	TGTGCCAGCAGCTTGGGACTAGCGGGACCAAACGGGCAGTACTTC
NA	TRBV15	TRBJ1-2	TRBD1	CATSRDRGTGNGYTF	TGTGCCACCAGCAGAGATCGGGGGACAGGGAATGGCTACACCTTC
NA	TRBV4-1	TRBJ2-2	NA	CASSQERGGELFF	TGCGCCAGCAGCCAAGAACGGGGCGGGGAGCTGTTTTTT
NA	TRBV6-5	TRBJ1-2	NA	CASRDSHYGYTF	TGTGCCAGCCGGGACTCCCACTATGGCTACACCTTC
once	TRBV7-8	TRBJ1-5	NA	CASSEDPIEDQPQHF	TGTGCCAGCAGCGAAGACCCGATTGAAGATCAGCCCCAGCATTTT
few	TRBV12-5	TRBJ2-2	NA	CASGKTGNTGELFF	TGTGCTAGTGGAAAGACAGGGAACACCGGGGAGCTGTTTTTT
NA	TRBV6-5	TRBJ2-2	TRBD1	CASREGQGVNGELFF	TGTGCCAGTAGGGAGGGACAGGGGGTGAACGGGGAGCTGTTTTTT
few	TRBV29-1	TRBJ1-1	NA	CSVLGLRDDTEAFF	TGCAGCGTTCTTGGTCTAAGGGACGACACTGAAGCTTTCTTT
NA	TRBV6-5	TRBJ2-7	NA	CASVGDRPYEQYF	TGTGCCAGCGTGGGGGACCGACCCTACGAGCAGTACTTC
NA	TRBV2	TRBJ2-7	NA	CASSENSPEQYF	TGTGCCAGCAGTGAGAACAGCCCCGAGCAGTACTTC
NA	TRBV4-1	TRBJ1-1	TRBD1	CASSPRRGQIEAFF	TGCGCCAGCAGCCCGAGGAGGGGACAGATAGAAGCTTTCTTT
NA	TRBV7-9	TRBJ2-3	TRBD2	CASSLGGLAGGPRTDTQYF	TGTGCCAGCAGCTTAGGAGGACTAGCGGGGGGGCCTAGGACAGATACGCAGTATTTT
NA	TRBV12-5	TRBJ2-1	TRBD2	CASGRGLAGLQFF	TGTGCTAGTGGTCGGGGACTAGCGGGATTGCAGTTCTTC
NA	TRBV7-9	TRBJ2-7	NA	CASSSSGLGGNEQYF	TGTGCCAGCAGCTCCAGTGGATTAGGGGGGAACGAGCAGTACTTC